The 29 T cell receptor beta chains presented below share a single source sample, sequenced in a study of blood T cell repertoires in COVID-19. Using immunoSEQ multiplex PCR, the repertoire was profiled, and TCRdb retains in-frame clones only, with some absent. Counted here are a few hundred thousand clones, 70% to 90% occurring once; the ten biggest clones make up over 0.95%. The sequenced sample was peripheral blood. The receptors come from a man aged 40-49 years with acute or convalescent COVID-19.

A note on this clone: The sample carries other DNA sequences with the same CDR3. This chain joins TRBV13 and TRBJ2-5, with TRBD2 identical over 9 bases. CDR3 size: 13 residues. The V gene's germline CDR1 is PRHDT and CDR2 FYEKMQ (reference sequence). V trimming: 7 bases; J trimming: 5 bases; junction bases outside the gene matches: 5. The CDR3 loop is CASKAGGRETQYF. CDR3 in DNA: TGTGCCAGCAAAGCGGGGGGTCGGGAGACCCAGTACTTC.

V usage is TRBV2 and J usage is TRBJ1-1; no reliable D call. Per the germline V gene, CDR1 is SNHLY and CDR2 is FYNNEI. The CDR3 runs to 16 residues. V lost 3 bases, J lost 0 bases, and 14 bases lay in between. The CDR3 coding sequence is TGTGCCAGCAGTGATAGCGATACTTACATGAACACTGAAGCTTTCTTT. Amino acids: CASSDSDTYMNTEAFF.

The rearrangement uses TRBV5-4 and TRBJ2-7; 9 bases are shared with TRBD2. The germline V gene has CDR1 SGHNT and CDR2 YYREEE (reference sequence). The CDR3 spans 16 residues. V was clipped by 1 base and J by 1 base; unmatched bases: 6. The CDR3 loop reads CASSLNRRGGSYEQYF. DNA of the CDR3: TGTGCCAGCAGCTTGAATCGGCGGGGGGGATCCTACGAGCAGTACTTC.

This chain connects TRBV11-2 to TRBJ2-3, with 9 positions matching TRBD2. Trimming took 5 bases from V and 4 from J; bases not matched to a gene: 10. The CDR3 has 16 amino acids. Germline V gene data show CDR1 as SGHAT and CDR2 as FQNNGV. CDR3 coding DNA: TGTGCCAGCAGCCCTGGGAGCGGGGGGCACTCAGATACGCAGTATTTT. Its protein is CASSPGSGGHSDTQYF.

The chain links TRBV19 to TRBJ2-5, with 7 bases fitting TRBD2. CDR3 length equals 12 residues. The ends lost 4 bases at V and 8 bases at J; junction bases unmatched: 4. In germline, CDR1 is LNHDA, CDR2 SQIVND (reference sequence). The CDR3 reads CASSKRDSTQYF. The DNA for the CDR3 is TGTGCCAGTAGTAAGCGGGACTCCACCCAGTACTTC.

This clone was seen only once. The chain joins TRBV30 to TRBJ1-6; weak D call: TRBD1 (5 bases). Germline lookup yields CDR1 GTSNPN and CDR2 SVGIG (reference sequence). V lost 0 bases and J lost 18, with 18 bases in between. The CDR3 runs 13 residues. For the CDR3, the DNA is TGTGCCTGGAGTGTAGATGATGTCGCAGGGCACCACTTT. As protein: CAWSVDDVAGHHF.

V gene TRBV7-6 combines with J gene TRBJ2-1; D possibly corresponds to TRBD1 (6 bases). Germline values: CDR1 SGHVS, CDR2 FNYEAQ. This CDR3 is built from 15 residues. With 5 bases removed from V and 4 bases from J, the gap between germline ends came to 15 bases. The CDR3 bases are TGTGCCAGCAGCCGGTACACACAGGGATACAATGAGCAGTTCTTC. This sequence encodes CASSRYTQGYNEQFF.

This rearrangement joins TRBV13 to TRBJ1-1; possibly TRBD1 for D (6 bases). CDR3 length: 14 residues. Trimming pared 5 bases from V and 0 bases from J, leaving 10 bases between. Per the germline V gene, CDR1 is PRHDT and CDR2 is FYEKMQ (reference sequence). The CDR3 loop is CASSQGHLNTEAFF. CDR3 in DNA: TGTGCCAGCAGCCAGGGACACCTGAACACTGAAGCTTTCTTT.

This chain connects TRBV7-9 to TRBJ1-2; the D is unclear. Trimming stripped 1 base from V and 7 bases from J, with 19 bases between. Germline V gene sequence: CDR1 SEHNR, CDR2 FQNEAQ (reference sequence). The CDR3 contains 16 residues. For the CDR3, the DNA is TGTGCCAGCAGCTTAGAACGGCAGGCGAAGGATGGTGGCTACACCTTC. Translation gives CASSLERQAKDGGYTF.

CDR3 amino acids: CASGPSYNSPLHF. In nucleotides, the CDR3 is TGTGCCAGTGGGCCCTCTTATAATTCACCCCTCCACTTT. The chain has TRBV6-5 and TRBJ1-6; no clear D. This CDR3 comprises 13 residues. Trimming cost V 9 bases and J 4 bases, with 10 bases left between them. Germline CDR1 is MNHEY and CDR2 is SVGAGI.

This chain joins TRBV15 and TRBJ2-1; D is perhaps TRBD2 (5 bases). CDR1 and CDR2 from the germline V gene are LNHNV and YYDKDF (reference sequence). The CDR3 runs to 14 residues. Between the trimmed V and J ends, which lost 3 bases and 7 bases, there was a span of 13 bases. The CDR3 nucleotides are TGTGCCACCAGCAGGCTGACTATCTATAATGAGCAGTTCTTC. Translated: CATSRLTIYNEQFF.

This clone was observed once. The rearrangement links TRBV5-1 to TRBJ2-5; perhaps TRBD2 as D (6 bases). This CDR3 has 13 residues. Trimming removed 5 bases from V and 2 bases from J, with 10 bases in between. Germline values: CDR1 SGHRS, CDR2 YFSETQ. Here the CDR3 reads CASRLARQETQYF. The CDR3 nucleotides are TGCGCCAGCAGACTAGCTAGGCAAGAGACCCAGTACTTC.

The rearrangement links TRBV5-4 to TRBJ2-3, with a tentative D call TRBD2 (6 bases). The CDR3 has 19 amino acids. In germline, CDR1 is SGHNT, CDR2 YYREEE (reference sequence). Trimming took off 1 base at V and 2 bases at J, with 23 bases between the two ends. CDR3 amino acids: CASSLQGVSTGDHTDTQYF. CDR3 nucleotides: TGTGCCAGCAGCTTGCAGGGAGTCTCGACGGGGGACCACACAGATACGCAGTATTTT.

This chain links TRBV6-1 with TRBJ1-1; D ambiguous. CDR3 length equals 13 residues. Germline V gene data show CDR1 as MNHNS and CDR2 as SASEGT. The germline V and J ends were trimmed by 1 base and 5 bases, with 8 bases remaining between them. This chain's CDR3 is CASSEGRGTEAFF. CDR3 nucleotide sequence: TGTGCCAGCAGTGAAGGCCGGGGAACTGAAGCTTTCTTT.

The rearrangement uses TRBV7-9 and TRBJ2-2, with 8 bases aligning to TRBD1. The germline V gene has CDR1 SEHNR and CDR2 FQNEAQ (reference sequence). The CDR3 is made up of 15 amino acids. V lost 5 bases and J lost 1; bases outside the gene matches: 3. CDR3 amino acids: CASSPGQGNTGELFF. The CDR3 coding sequence is TGTGCCAGCAGCCCCGGACAGGGGAACACCGGGGAGCTGTTTTTT.

This clone was observed once. The chain is built from TRBV30 and TRBJ2-7; D possibly corresponds to TRBD1 (6 bases). The CDR3 contains 13 residues. V was shortened by 6 bases and J by 3 bases, with 15 bases between the two germline ends. The germline gives CDR1 GTSNPN, CDR2 SVGIG (reference sequence). The CDR3 loop is CACRQAKLYEQYF. The CDR3 DNA reads as TGTGCCTGTCGACAGGCGAAACTCTACGAGCAGTACTTC.

V and J are TRBV5-1 and TRBJ2-1; a weak D match, TRBD2 (6 bases). Germline CDR1 and CDR2: SGHRS and YFSETQ. Trimming removed 4 bases at V and 8 bases at J, with 22 bases between. CDR3 size: 16 residues. CDR3 in DNA: TGCGCCAGCAGCCGAAAGTCCGGACTAATCGCGGATGAGCAGTTCTTC. Its translation is CASSRKSGLIADEQFF.

The chain is built from TRBV5-6 and TRBJ2-3, with TRBD2 matching over 14 bases. V gave up 3 bases and J gave up 1 base; unmatched junction bases: 7. The CDR3 has 18 amino acids. Germline CDR1 reads SGHDT; CDR2 reads YYEEEE. Written as DNA, the CDR3 is TGTGCCAGCAGCTCACGACTAGCGGGGGGGCCTCGCACAGATACGCAGTATTTT. Protein product: CASSSRLAGGPRTDTQYF.

The rearrangement links TRBV15 to TRBJ2-7; 10 bases are a match to TRBD1. The CDR3 length is 18 residues. CDR1 and CDR2 (germline): LNHNV, YYDKDF (reference sequence). With 0 bases clipped from V and 5 bases from J, the junction kept 13 bases outside the gene matches. The CDR3 spells CATSRDLAQRDRGDEQYF. The CDR3 region has the DNA TGTGCCACCAGCAGAGATTTGGCCCAACGGGACAGGGGCGACGAGCAGTACTTC.

The V gene is TRBV5-6, the J gene TRBJ1-1; D is undetermined. Per germline, CDR1 SGHDT and CDR2 YYEEEE. Trimming removed 7 bases at V and 0 bases at J, with 13 bases between. The length of the CDR3 is 14 residues. This chain's CDR3 is CASGRRDLNTEAFF. Written as DNA, the CDR3 is TGTGCCAGCGGGAGACGGGATTTGAACACTGAAGCTTTCTTT.

The chain uses TRBV7-2 and TRBJ2-3, with D unclear. V dropped 4 bases and J dropped 4 bases, with 12 bases sitting between them. This CDR3 is 14 amino acids long. Germline V gives CDR1 SGHTA, CDR2 FQGNSA. The CDR3: CASSSSFGADTQYF. CDR3 nucleotide sequence: TGTGCCAGCAGCTCCTCCTTCGGTGCAGATACGCAGTATTTT.

This clone has just one count. The chain joins TRBV7-8 to TRBJ1-6; 7 nucleotides line up with TRBD1. V shed 5 bases and J 4 bases; nucleotides not matched to a gene: 5. Germline V gene data show CDR1 as SGHVS and CDR2 as FQNEAQ. The CDR3 is made up of 15 amino acids. The CDR3 bases are TGTGCCAGCAGCAAGACAGGGCTGTATAATTCACCCCTCCACTTT. This translates into CASSKTGLYNSPLHF.

This sequence joins TRBV19 and TRBJ1-5; D gene unclear. This CDR3 is built from 13 residues. In germline, CDR1 is LNHDA, CDR2 SQIVND (reference sequence). Deletions cut 5 bases from V and 4 bases from J, with 9 bases between. The CDR3 protein is CASSGDGNQPQHF. As DNA, the CDR3 is TGTGCCAGTAGTGGAGACGGGAATCAGCCCCAGCATTTT.

V and J are TRBV24-1 and TRBJ2-1, with 10 nucleotides matching TRBD2. CDR1 and CDR2 from the germline V gene are KGHDR and SFDVKD. The CDR3 contains 16 residues. With V trimmed by 4 bases and J by 4 bases, 6 bases remained unmatched. The CDR3 DNA reads TGTGCCACCAGTGACCGGACTAGCGGCGAGTACAATGAGCAGTTCTTC. Translated: CATSDRTSGEYNEQFF.

V is TRBV5-1 and J is TRBJ1-6; 8 nucleotides agree with TRBD1. The trim removed 4 bases at V and 1 base at J, leaving 13 bases unmatched. Per the germline V gene, CDR1 is SGHRS and CDR2 is YFSETQ. This CDR3 has 19 amino acids. CDR3 nucleotide sequence: TGCGCCAGCAGCCGCACAGGACAGGGTGTAGGGTCCTATAATTCACCCCTCCACTTT. The encoded protein is CASSRTGQGVGSYNSPLHF.

The J gene is TRBJ1-6, the V gene TRBV6-5; D not certain. CDR1 is MNHEY, CDR2 SVGAGI, per germline. The V end lost 9 bases, the J end lost 5 bases, and 11 bases lay between the germline ends. The CDR3 runs to 13 residues. CDR3 DNA: TGTGCCAGTCAGACGGGAGATAATTCACCCCTCCACTTT. Encoded protein: CASQTGDNSPLHF.

This clone was found a few times. The J gene is TRBJ1-1, the V gene TRBV19; D is ambiguous. V shed 7 bases and J shed 7 bases, with 13 bases lying between them. There are 12 residues in the CDR3. Germline loops: CDR1 LNHDA, CDR2 SQIVND (reference sequence). The CDR3 nucleotides are TGTGCCAGTATTGCACAGAATTATGAAGCTTTCTTT. Its protein is CASIAQNYEAFF.

This chain connects TRBV19 to TRBJ2-1, with D maybe TRBD2 (6 bases). The germline V and J ends were trimmed by 5 bases and 6 bases, with 14 bases remaining between them. The germline V gene encodes CDR1 LNHDA and CDR2 SQIVND (reference sequence). The CDR3 runs 14 residues. CDR3 in amino acids: CASSPGLGPNEQFF. The CDR3 DNA is TGTGCCAGTAGTCCGGGACTGGGCCCCAATGAGCAGTTCTTC.

The chain is built from TRBV7-6 and TRBJ1-3; a possible D gene is TRBD1 (6 bases). Germline assignment: CDR1 SGHVS and CDR2 FNYEAQ. This CDR3 is built from 17 residues. Trimming removed 3 bases from V and 0 bases from J, with 15 bases in between. In DNA, the CDR3 is TGTGCCAGCAGCTTGGGGACACTTGGGCCCTCTGGAAACACCATATATTTT. This gives the protein CASSLGTLGPSGNTIYF.